This T cell receptor (beta chain) derives from a study of blood T cell repertoires in COVID-19. Across the whole study: In each case, the material was cDNA or gDNA derived from T cells, B-cell-depleted T cells, or PBMCs.

In the original processing: Reference gene primer amplification in the assay estimated nucleated cell counts. Profiling relied on immunoSEQ multiplex PCR, and the TCRdb table lists in-frame clones only, not all of them. V, J and clone size derive from that table, while D and trimming were established from the DNA sequence. Of about 190,000 clones in the sample, about 82% were seen once. V dropped 7 bases and J dropped 4; count of bases not matched to a gene: 11. This CDR3 comprises 15 residues. Germline CDR1 reads SGHAT; CDR2 reads FQNNGV. The material sequenced was peripheral blood. The sequence came from a woman under 40 with acute or convalescent COVID-19. The gene calls are TRBV11-2 and TRBJ2-7; 9 bases fit TRBD1. CDR3 coding DNA: TGTGCCAGCATCACGAACGGACAGGGGCGGTACGAGCAGTACTTC. Residues: CASITNGQGRYEQYF.